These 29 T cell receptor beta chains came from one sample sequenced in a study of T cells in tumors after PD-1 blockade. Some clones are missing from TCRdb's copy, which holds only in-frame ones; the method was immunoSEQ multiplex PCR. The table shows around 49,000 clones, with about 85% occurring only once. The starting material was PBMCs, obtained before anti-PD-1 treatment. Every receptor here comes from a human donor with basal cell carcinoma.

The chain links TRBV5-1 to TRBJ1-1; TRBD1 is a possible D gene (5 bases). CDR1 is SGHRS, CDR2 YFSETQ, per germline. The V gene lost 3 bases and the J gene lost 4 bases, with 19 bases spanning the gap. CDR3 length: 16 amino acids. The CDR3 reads CASSSEITGPGTEAFF. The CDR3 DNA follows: TGCGCCAGCAGCTCAGAGATCACAGGACCTGGCACTGAAGCTTTCTTT.

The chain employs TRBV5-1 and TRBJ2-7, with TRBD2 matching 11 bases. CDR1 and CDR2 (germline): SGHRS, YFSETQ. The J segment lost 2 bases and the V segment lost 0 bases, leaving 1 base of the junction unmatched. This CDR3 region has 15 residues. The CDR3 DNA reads TGCGCCAGCAGCTTGGCGACTAGCGGGGCCTACGAGCAGTACTTC. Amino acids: CASSLATSGAYEQYF.

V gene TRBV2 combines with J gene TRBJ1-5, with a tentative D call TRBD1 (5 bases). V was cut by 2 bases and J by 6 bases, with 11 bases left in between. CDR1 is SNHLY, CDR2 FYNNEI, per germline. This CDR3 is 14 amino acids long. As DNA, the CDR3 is TGTGCCAGCAGTGAATTGTTGGGGGGTCAGCCCCAGCATTTT. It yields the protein CASSELLGGQPQHF.

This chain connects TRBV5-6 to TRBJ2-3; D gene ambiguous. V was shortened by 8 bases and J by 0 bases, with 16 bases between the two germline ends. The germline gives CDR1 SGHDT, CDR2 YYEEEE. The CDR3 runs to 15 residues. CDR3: CARRPRKSSTDTQYF. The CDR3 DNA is TGTGCCAGAAGACCGCGAAAGAGCAGCACAGATACGCAGTATTTT.

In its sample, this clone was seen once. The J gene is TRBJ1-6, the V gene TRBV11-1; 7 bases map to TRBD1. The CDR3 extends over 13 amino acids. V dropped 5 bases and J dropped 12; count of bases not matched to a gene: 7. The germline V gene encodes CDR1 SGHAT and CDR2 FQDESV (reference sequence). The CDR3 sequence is CASSRDRAQPLHF. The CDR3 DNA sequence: TGTGCCAGCAGCCGCGACAGGGCCCAACCCCTCCACTTT.

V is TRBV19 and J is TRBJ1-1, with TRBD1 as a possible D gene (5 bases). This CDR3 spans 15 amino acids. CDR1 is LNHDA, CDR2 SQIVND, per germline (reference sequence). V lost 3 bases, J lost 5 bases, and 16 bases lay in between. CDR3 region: CASSIFGGVGTEAFF. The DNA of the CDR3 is TGTGCCAGTAGTATTTTTGGGGGAGTAGGGACTGAAGCTTTCTTT.

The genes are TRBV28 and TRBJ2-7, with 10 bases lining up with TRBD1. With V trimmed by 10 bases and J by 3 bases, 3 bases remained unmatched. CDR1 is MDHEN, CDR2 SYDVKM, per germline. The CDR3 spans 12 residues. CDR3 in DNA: TGTGCCACCCGGACAGGGGGCTACGAGCAGTACTTC. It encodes CATRTGGYEQYF.

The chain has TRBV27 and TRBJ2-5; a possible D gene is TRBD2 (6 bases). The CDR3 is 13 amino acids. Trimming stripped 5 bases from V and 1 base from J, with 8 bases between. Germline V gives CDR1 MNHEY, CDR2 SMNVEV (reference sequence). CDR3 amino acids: CASSNGGQETQYF. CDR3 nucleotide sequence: TGTGCCAGCAGTAACGGGGGCCAAGAGACCCAGTACTTC.

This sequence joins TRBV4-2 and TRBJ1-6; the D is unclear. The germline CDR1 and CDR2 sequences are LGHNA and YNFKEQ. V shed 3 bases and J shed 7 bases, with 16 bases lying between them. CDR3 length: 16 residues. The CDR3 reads CASSHADITANSPLHF. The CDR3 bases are TGTGCCAGCAGCCACGCCGATATCACCGCGAATTCACCCCTCCACTTT.

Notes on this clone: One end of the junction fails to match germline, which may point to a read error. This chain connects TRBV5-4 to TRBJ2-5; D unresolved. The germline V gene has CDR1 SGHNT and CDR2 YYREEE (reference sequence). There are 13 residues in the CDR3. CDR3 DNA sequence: TGTGCCAGCAGCTTGGAGGGCTTAGAGGCCCAGTACTTC. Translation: CASSLEGLEAQYF. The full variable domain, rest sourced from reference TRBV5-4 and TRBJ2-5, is ETGVTQSPTHLIKTRGQQVTLRCSSQSGHNTVSWYQQALGQGPQFIFQYYREEENGRGNFPPRFSGLQFPNYSSELNVNALELDDSALYLCASSLEGLEAQYFGPGTRLLVL.

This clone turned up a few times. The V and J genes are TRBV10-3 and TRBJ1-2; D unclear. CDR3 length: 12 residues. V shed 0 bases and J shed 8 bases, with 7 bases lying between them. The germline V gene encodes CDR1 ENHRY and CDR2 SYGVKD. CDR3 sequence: CAISESWAGYTF. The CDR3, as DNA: TGTGCCATCAGTGAGTCCTGGGCGGGCTACACCTTC.

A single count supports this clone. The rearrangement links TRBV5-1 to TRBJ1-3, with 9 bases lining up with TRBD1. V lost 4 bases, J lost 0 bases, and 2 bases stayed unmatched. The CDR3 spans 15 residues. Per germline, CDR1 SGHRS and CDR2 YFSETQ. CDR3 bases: TGCGCCAGCAGCCGGGGACAGGGCTCTGGAAACACCATATATTTT. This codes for CASSRGQGSGNTIYF.

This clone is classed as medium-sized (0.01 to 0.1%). CDR3 coding DNA: TGTGCCTGGAGTGTACAGGGCGCCCTTAATTCACCCCTCCACTTT. Protein product: CAWSVQGALNSPLHF. This sequence joins TRBV30 and TRBJ1-6; tentatively, D is TRBD1 (6 bases). The length of the CDR3 is 15 residues. V was clipped by 0 bases and J by 6 bases, with 12 bases between them. Germline values: CDR1 GTSNPN, CDR2 SVGIG (reference sequence).

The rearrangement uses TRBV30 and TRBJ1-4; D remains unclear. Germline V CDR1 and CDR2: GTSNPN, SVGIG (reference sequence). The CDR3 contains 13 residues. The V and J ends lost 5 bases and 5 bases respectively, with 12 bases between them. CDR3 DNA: TGTGCCTGGCGATGGGCTCTGAATGAAAAACTGTTTTTT. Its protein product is CAWRWALNEKLFF.

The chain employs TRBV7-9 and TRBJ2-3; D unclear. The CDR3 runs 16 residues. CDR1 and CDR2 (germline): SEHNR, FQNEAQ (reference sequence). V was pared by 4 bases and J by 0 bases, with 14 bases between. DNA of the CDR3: TGTGCCAGCAGCTCTGGAACCCTCGCTAGCACAGATACGCAGTATTTT. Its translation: CASSSGTLASTDTQYF. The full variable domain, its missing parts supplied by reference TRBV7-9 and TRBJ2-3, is DTGVSQNPRHKITKRGQNVTFRCDPISEHNRLYWYRQTLGQGPEFLTYFQNEAQLEKSRLLSDRFSAERPKGSFSTLEIQRTEQGDSAMYLCASSSGTLASTDTQYFGPGTRLTVL.

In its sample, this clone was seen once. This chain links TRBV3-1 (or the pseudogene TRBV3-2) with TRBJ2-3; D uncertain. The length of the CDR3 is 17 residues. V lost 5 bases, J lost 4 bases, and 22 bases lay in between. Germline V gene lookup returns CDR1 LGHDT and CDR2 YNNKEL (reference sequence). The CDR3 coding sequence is TGTGCCAGCAGCGCTGTAAGTCCCATTTGTCATGCAGATACGCAGTATTTT. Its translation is CASSAVSPICHADTQYF.

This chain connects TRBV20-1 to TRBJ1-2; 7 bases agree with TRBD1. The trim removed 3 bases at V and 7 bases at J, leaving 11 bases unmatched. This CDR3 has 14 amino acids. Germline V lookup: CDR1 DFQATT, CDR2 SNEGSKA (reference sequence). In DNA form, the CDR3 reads TGCAGTGCTAGTTCACTACAGGGGATGGGTGGCTACACCTTC. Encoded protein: CSASSLQGMGGYTF.

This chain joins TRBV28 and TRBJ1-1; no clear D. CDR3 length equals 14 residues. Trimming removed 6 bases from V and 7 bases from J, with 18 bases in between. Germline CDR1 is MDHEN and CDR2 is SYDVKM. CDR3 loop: CASSPSVPPYEAFF. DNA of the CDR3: TGTGCCAGCAGCCCCAGTGTTCCGCCCTATGAAGCTTTCTTT.

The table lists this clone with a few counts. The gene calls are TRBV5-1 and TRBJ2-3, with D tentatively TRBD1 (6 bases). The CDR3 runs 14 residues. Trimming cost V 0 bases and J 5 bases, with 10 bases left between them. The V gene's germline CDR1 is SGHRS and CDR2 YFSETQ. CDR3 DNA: TGCGCCAGCAGCTTGGACAGGGCGGTAGATACGCAGTATTTT. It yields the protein CASSLDRAVDTQYF.

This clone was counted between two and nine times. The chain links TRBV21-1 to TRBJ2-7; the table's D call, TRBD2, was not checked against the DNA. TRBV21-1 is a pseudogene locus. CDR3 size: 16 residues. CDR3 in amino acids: CASSKGRGAESYEQYF. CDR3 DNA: TGTGCCAGCAGCAAAGGGCGAGGCGCGGAGTCCTACGAGCAGTACTTC.

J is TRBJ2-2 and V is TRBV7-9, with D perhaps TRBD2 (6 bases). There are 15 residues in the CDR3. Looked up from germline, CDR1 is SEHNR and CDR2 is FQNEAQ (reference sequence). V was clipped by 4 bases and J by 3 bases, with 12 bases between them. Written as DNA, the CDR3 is TGTGCCAGCAGCTGGCTAGCGTTATACACCGGGGAGCTGTTTTTT. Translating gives CASSWLALYTGELFF.

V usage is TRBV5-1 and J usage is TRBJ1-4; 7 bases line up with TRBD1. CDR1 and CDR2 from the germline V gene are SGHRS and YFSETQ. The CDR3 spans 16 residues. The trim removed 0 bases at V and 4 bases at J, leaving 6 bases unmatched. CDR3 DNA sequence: TGCGCCAGCAGCTTGGACCCCAGGGGGGATAATGAAAAACTGTTTTTT. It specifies CASSLDPRGDNEKLFF.

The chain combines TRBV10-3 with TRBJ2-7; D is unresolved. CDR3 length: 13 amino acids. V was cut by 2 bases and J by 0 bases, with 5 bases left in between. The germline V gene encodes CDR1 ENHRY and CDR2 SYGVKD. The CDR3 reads CAISEPSSYEQYF. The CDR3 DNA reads TGTGCCATCAGTGAGCCGAGCTCCTACGAGCAGTACTTC.

The chain's CDR3 is CATAGGPTDTQYF. The CDR3 bases are TGTGCCACCGCGGGGGGTCCGACAGATACGCAGTATTTT. The V and J genes are TRBV6-4 and TRBJ2-3, with 8 bases aligning to TRBD2. Germline values: CDR1 MRHNA, CDR2 SNTAGT. J gave up 3 bases and V 10 bases, and 6 bases lay outside the gene matches. The CDR3 has 13 residues.

CDR3 residues: CASSSWTSGGGTYNEQFF. The CDR3 DNA sequence: TGCGCCAGCAGCTCCTGGACTAGCGGGGGGGGAACCTACAATGAGCAGTTCTTC. The genes are TRBV5-1 and TRBJ2-1, with 15 bases fitting TRBD2. The CDR3 has 18 amino acids. Germline V gene lookup returns CDR1 SGHRS and CDR2 YFSETQ. The V and J ends lost 3 bases and 2 bases, in that order; junction bases with no gene match: 6.

The CDR3 sequence: CSVEDPWTGDTEAFF. Written as DNA, the CDR3 is TGCAGCGTTGAAGACCCGTGGACAGGCGACACTGAAGCTTTCTTT. The chain is built from TRBV29-1 and TRBJ1-1; TRBD1 matches 7 bases. The germline gives CDR1 SQVTM, CDR2 ANQGSEA. The CDR3 covers 15 residues. The V and J ends lost 0 bases and 3 bases, in that order; junction bases with no gene match: 7. The variable domain in full, with the rest retrieved from reference TRBV29-1 and TRBJ1-1, is SAVISQKPSRDICQRGTSLTIQCQVDSQVTMMFWYRQQPGQSLTLIATANQGSEATYESGFVIDKFPISRPNLTFSTLTVSNMSPEDSSIYLCSVEDPWTGDTEAFFGQGTRLTVV.

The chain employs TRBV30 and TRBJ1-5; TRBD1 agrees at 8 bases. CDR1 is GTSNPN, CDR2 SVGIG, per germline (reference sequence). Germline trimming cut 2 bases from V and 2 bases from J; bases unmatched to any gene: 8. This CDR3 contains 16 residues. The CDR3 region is CAWSPRDRQGNQPQHF. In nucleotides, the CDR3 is TGTGCCTGGAGTCCCCGGGACAGGCAGGGCAATCAGCCCCAGCATTTT.

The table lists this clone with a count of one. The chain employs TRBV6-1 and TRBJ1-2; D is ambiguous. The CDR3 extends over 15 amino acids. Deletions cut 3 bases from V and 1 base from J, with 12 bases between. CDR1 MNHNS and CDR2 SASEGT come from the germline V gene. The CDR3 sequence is CASSDMGTSNYGYTF. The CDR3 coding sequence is TGTGCCAGCAGTGATATGGGAACGAGTAACTATGGCTACACCTTC.

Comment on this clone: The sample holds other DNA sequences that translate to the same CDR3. This chain's CDR3 is CASSPTLGKKGETQYF. The DNA of the CDR3 is TGTGCCAGCAGCCCCACCCTCGGAAAAAAGGGGGAGACCCAGTACTTC. The chain is built from TRBV7-2 and TRBJ2-5; perhaps TRBD1 as D (5 bases). The CDR3 has 16 amino acids. The germline CDR1 and CDR2 sequences are SGHTA and FQGNSA. The V end was cut by 5 bases, the J end by 5 bases, with 21 bases between.